Listed here are 4 T cell receptor beta chains from one sample, sequenced in a study of blood T cell repertoires in COVID-19. TCRdb's table, derived via immunoSEQ multiplex PCR, lists solely in-frame clones and lacks some. The repertoire holds fewer than 650,000 clones, with roughly nine tenths as singletons. Sequencing was carried out using peripheral blood. These receptor sequences come from a woman aged 45-60 years with COVID-19, enrolled during active disease.

The V gene is TRBV6-6, the J gene TRBJ2-5; 10 positions agree with TRBD1. CDR3 length equals 14 residues. The germline CDR1 and CDR2 sequences are MNHNY and SVGAGI (reference sequence). V shed 5 bases, J shed 5 bases, and the junction held 5 bases outside the gene matches. The CDR3 sequence is CASSQTGGSETQYF. CDR3 DNA: TGTGCCAGCAGTCAGACAGGGGGCTCGGAGACCCAGTACTTC.

V and J are TRBV7-9 and TRBJ2-3; perhaps TRBD1 as D (6 bases). Germline CDR1 reads SEHNR; CDR2 reads FQNEAQ (reference sequence). The CDR3 loop spans 13 amino acids. Trimming cost V 5 bases and J 5 bases, with 11 bases left between them. CDR3 sequence (DNA): TGTGCCAGCAGCCGACAGGTCGGAGATACGCAGTATTTT. The encoded protein is CASSRQVGDTQYF.

About this clone: This same CDR3 is encoded by further DNA sequences in the sample. V gene TRBV11-2 combines with J gene TRBJ2-3; TRBD2 is a possible D gene (5 bases). The CDR3 has 14 residues. The V gene lost 1 base and the J gene lost 2 bases, with 7 bases spanning the gap. Germline values: CDR1 SGHAT, CDR2 FQNNGV. CDR3 amino acids: CASSLADSTDTQYF. DNA for the CDR3: TGTGCCAGCAGCTTAGCGGACTCCACAGATACGCAGTATTTT.

The J gene is TRBJ1-1, the V gene TRBV6-1, with 10 nucleotides matching TRBD1. Germline V CDR1 and CDR2: MNHNS, SASEGT. With V trimmed by 2 bases and J by 5 bases, 8 bases remained unmatched. The CDR3 has 16 amino acids. The CDR3 sequence: CASSERQGAVRTEAFF. The DNA of the CDR3 is TGTGCCAGCAGTGAACGACAGGGGGCGGTTCGGACTGAAGCTTTCTTT.